This note documents a single T cell receptor beta chain sequence. This entry is derived from a study of blood T cell repertoires in COVID-19. Whole-study context: From the United States, Italy and Spain came samples of acute and convalescent COVID-19.

Using immunoSEQ multiplex PCR, the repertoire was profiled, and TCRdb retains in-frame clones only, with some absent. The table records around 190,000 clones, over 75% of them present only once. V lost 1 base and J lost 4, with 10 bases in between. Germline loops: CDR1 MNHEY, CDR2 SMNVEV (reference sequence). The CDR3 is 15 residues long. The clonotype originates from a man in his fifties with COVID-19, enrolled during active disease. The sample was peripheral blood. The J gene is TRBJ1-4, the V gene TRBV27, with D hard to call. CDR3 bases: TGTGCCAGCAGTTTATGGGCCGGAGGTAATGAAAAACTGTTTTTT. Translating it yields CASSLWAGGNEKLFF.